The present T cell receptor (beta chain) was sequenced within a study of T cells in Graves' hyperthyroidism and ophthalmopathy. Findings of the study overall: Peripheral blood also featured most of the thyroid clonotypes expanded above 0.001.

This clonotype was detected many times. Its matching antigen is unknown. Patients were aged 18 to 65, had disease duration under 2 months, and had newly diagnosed hyperthyroidism. Looked up from germline, CDR1 is KGHSH and CDR2 is LQKENI. The CDR3 is 15 amino acids. Unmatched junction bases numbered 7, after V lost 3 bases and J lost 7 bases. Authors of the study amplified TCR beta CDR3 regions from RNA transcripts. The TCR CDR3 was amplified in a first-round RT-PCR using the HTBI primer set. Each CDR3 protein is one row after TCRdb ran MiXCR on the multiplex PCR reads. The data hold some 720,000 distinct CDR3 sequences, with 16% observed a single time.

Sequenced sample: blood. The sequence derives from a man aged 18 to 29 with Graves' hyperthyroidism. The V call is TRBV18, the J call TRBJ1-4; TRBD1 aligns across 8 bases. The CDR3 DNA follows: TGTGCCAGCTCACCTAGACAGGGGAGGAGTGAAAAACTGTTTTTT. Its protein is CASSPRQGRSEKLFF.